Below, one TCR beta chain is given with its context. Some clones are missing from TCRdb's copy, which holds only in-frame ones; the method was immunoSEQ multiplex PCR. Here the sample spans approximately 200,000 clones, 87% being singletons. This sample is drawn from a study of blood T cell repertoires in COVID-19. Across the whole study: Sites in the United States, Italy and Spain provided acute and convalescent COVID-19 samples.

Germline V gene lookup returns CDR1 SNHLY and CDR2 FYNNEI. Trimming left V 6 bases short and J 3 bases short, with 15 bases between. This CDR3 spans 14 amino acids. Material for sequencing was PBMCs or T cells enriched from blood (not recorded which). The clonotype comes from a man aged 18 to 30 with acute COVID-19. The V call is TRBV2, the J call TRBJ2-7; the D is unclear. The CDR3: CASSPPPDFYEQYF. The CDR3 nucleotides are TGTGCCAGCAGCCCTCCCCCAGACTTCTACGAGCAGTACTTC.